This T cell receptor (beta chain) was recovered during a study of identical twins. Study-wide results and caveats: Out-of-frame beta sequences exhibited a weaker degree of excess twin sharing.

This CDR3 contains 14 residues. V lost 2 bases to trimming and J lost 2 bases, with 10 bases between them. Per the germline V gene, CDR1 is LGHDT and CDR2 is YNNKEL (reference sequence). A word on this clonotype: Its matching antigen is unknown.

TCRdb itself ran the 5' RACE reads through MiXCR, one entry per CDR3 protein. The sample shows 400,000 to 500,000 distinct CDR3 sequences, approximately 14% of them seen only once. These data were likewise used in another study, on yellow fever vaccine responses in identical twins.

The chain couples TRBV3-1 to TRBJ2-7; D unclear. The sequence was obtained from a woman between 18 and 29 years old in good health. Material: CD4+ T cells sorted from blood. The CDR3 spells CASSQRTLTYEQYF. For the CDR3, the DNA is TGTGCCAGCAGCCAACGGACCCTCACCTACGAGCAGTACTTC.